This TCR beta chain was sequenced during a study of shared clonotypes between healthy human individuals. Study in general: Those who served as donors were two women and three men between the ages of 18 and 49. Findings of the study overall: A handful of donors showed sharing of around 5.3% of naive CD4 clonotypes.

Each PCR replicate from the sorted subsets contained 200 to 250 ng DNA, which is some 32,000 T cell genomes. The protocol was immunoSEQ multiplex PCR, while the TCRdb copy is restricted to in-frame clones and leaves out a portion. This sample has fewer than 1.8 million clones; about 98.5% occur once, and the top ten carry approximately 0.38%. Partitioning of CD4+ cells yielded a CD45RA+ naive subset and a CD45RA-negative memory subset. Regarding this clone: Its specificity is unknown.

Germline CDR1 reads MNHEY; CDR2 reads SVGAGI. This CDR3 comprises 16 residues. The V segment lost 4 bases and the J segment 9 bases; nucleotides outside the gene matches: 12. V gene TRBV6-5 combines with J gene TRBJ2-1; 10 positions match TRBD2. This clonotype was sampled from a man aged 25-40 years in good health. The specimen was naive CD4+ T cells sorted from blood. Sample subset: CD45RA+ positively selected. The CDR3 DNA follows: TGTGCCAGCAGTTGGGCTACTAGCGGGATAGTTTCTGAGCAGTTCTTC. It encodes CASSWATSGIVSEQFF.